This TCR beta chain was sequenced during a study of cytomegalovirus exposure and HLA in healthy donors (dated by TCRdb to the late 2010s). The study in broad terms: According to a later analysis, the roughly 130 validation repertoires were produced on the same platform as the approximately 620 repertoires of the first cohort. The aim of the study was to test whether cataloging public T cell receptors could identify signatures of past pathogen exposure. Besides the first cohort of under 700 subjects, a separate validation cohort made up of 120 different subjects was used. High-throughput TCR immunosequencing, statistical association of individual TCRs with disease status, and machine learning were combined to predict cytomegalovirus infection status. What the study reported, not specific to this receptor: In vitro tests confirmed that three of the cytomegalovirus-associated TCR beta chains recognize cytomegalovirus antigens. In both the original and validation cohorts, the classifier was reported to diagnose cytomegalovirus status with high specificity and sensitivity. The validation cohort had no HLA typing available for a later analysis, so co-occurrence within that cohort was assessed over all 120 or so repertoires. Most TCR sequences were observed very rarely across donors, whereas some public TCRs were present in many individuals. The authors suggested that the approach could potentially be extended to other disease states and immunological phenotypes. Of the cluster scores, roughly 95% were above 0 in a later analysis, which found that TCRs clustered in the first cohort also tended to co-occur in the 95 to 150 validation repertoires. The study listed around 160 TCR beta chains as associated with cytomegalovirus.

Separate from the approximately 730-subject first cohort, the validation cohort of 120 subjects was the group to which the donors belonged. The germline V gene (reference sequence) provides CDR1 PRHDT and CDR2 FYEKMQ. The CDR3 sequence holds 14 residues, the cysteine and phenylalanine included. The kept DNA is CDR3 alone, 42 bases in frame from the first base. The germline V and J ends show losses of 5 bases and 4 bases respectively, and no gene match explains 7 bases of the junction. The receptor library was made with the immunoSEQ multiplex PCR assay. The published analysis was carried out like this. A statistical classification framework was developed to diagnose cytomegalovirus status using the catalog of TCR beta chain sequences. Not all clones reach the TCRdb copy of this immuneACCESS table, which keeps in-frame sequences only. Checked studies attribute under half of the gap to unresolved V genes and leave the rest unexplained. Clonal size and the V and J genes are those of that table, whereas D and trimming came from the DNA. Recorded for this sample are 150,000 to 180,000 clones; roughly 90% of them occurred a single time. More than 20% of the sample lies in the top ten.

This clone appeared once. Its antigen is still unknown. No clone much larger than this one lies a single base away; base qualities are absent. This receptor was obtained from a man aged 18 to 29 in good health and CMV-seropositive. The sequence links TRBV13 to TRBJ2-5; 7 junctional bases match TRBD1. The sequencing sample was made of PBMCs. CDR3 reads: CASSTTGEGETQYF. The DNA reads as follows: TGTGCCAGCAGCACTACAGGGGAAGGAGAGACCCAGTACTTC.